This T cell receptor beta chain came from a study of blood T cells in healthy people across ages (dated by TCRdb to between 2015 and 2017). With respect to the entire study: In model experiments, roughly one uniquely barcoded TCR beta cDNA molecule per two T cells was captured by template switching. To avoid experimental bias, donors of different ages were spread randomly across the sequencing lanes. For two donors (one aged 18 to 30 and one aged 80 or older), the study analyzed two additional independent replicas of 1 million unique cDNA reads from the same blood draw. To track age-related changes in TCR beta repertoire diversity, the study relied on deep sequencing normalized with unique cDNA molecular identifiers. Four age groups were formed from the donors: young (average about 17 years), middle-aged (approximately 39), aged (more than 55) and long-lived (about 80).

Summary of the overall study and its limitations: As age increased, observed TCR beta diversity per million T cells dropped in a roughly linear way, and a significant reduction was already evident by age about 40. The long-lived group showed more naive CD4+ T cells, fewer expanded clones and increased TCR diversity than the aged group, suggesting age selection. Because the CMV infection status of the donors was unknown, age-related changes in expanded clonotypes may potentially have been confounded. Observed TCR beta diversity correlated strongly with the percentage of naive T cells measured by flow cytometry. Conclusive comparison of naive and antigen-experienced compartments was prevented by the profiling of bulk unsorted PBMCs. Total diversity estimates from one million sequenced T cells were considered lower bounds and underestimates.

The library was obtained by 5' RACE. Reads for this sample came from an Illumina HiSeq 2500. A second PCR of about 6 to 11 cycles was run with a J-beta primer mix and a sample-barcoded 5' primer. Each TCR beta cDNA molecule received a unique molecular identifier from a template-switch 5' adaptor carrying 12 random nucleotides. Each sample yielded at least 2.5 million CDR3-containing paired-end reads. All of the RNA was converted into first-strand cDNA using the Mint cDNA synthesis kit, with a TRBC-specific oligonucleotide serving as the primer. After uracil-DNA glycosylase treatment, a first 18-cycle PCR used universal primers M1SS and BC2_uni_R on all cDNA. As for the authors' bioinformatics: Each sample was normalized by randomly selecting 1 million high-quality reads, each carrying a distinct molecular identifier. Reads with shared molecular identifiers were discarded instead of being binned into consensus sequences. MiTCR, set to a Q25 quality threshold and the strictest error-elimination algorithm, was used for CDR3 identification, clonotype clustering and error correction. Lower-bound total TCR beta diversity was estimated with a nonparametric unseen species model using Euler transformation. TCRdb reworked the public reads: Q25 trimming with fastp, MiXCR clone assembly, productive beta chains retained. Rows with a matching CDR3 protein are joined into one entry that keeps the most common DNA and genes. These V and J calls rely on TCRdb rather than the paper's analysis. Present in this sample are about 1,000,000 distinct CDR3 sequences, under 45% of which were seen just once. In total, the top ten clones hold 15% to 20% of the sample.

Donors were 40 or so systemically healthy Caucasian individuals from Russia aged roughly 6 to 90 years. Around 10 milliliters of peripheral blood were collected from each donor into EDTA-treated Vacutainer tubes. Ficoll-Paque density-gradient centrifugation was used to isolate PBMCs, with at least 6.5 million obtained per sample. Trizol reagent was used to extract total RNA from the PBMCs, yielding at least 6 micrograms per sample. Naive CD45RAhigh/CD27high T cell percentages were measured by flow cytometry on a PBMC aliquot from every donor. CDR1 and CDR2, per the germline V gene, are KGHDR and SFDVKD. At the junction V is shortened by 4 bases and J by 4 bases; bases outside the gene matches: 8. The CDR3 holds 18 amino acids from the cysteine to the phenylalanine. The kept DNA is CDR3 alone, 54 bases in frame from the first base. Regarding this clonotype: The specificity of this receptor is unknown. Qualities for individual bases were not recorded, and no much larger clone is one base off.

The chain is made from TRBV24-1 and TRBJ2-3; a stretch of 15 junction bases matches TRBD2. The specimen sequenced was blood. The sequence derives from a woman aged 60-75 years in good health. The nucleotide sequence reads TGTGCCACCAGTGACCAAGGGACTAGCGGGAGGTCGGCAGATACGCAGTATTTT. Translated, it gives CATSDQGTSGRSADTQYF.